Below, one T cell receptor beta chain is given with its context. This clone was detected only a few times. Its antigen remains unidentified. No base quality information exists; no much larger clone differs at one position. These data originate in a study of beta chain features in type 1 diabetes (dated by TCRdb to the late 2010s). General notes on the study: Patients and healthy donors did not differ in mean age, gender distribution, total cell number or subset yield. The study compared the TCRB repertoires of sorted circulating CD4+ T cell subsets in recently diagnosed type 1 diabetes patients with those in matched healthy donors. Whereas all 30 or so donors provided naive and central memory subsets, regulatory and stem cell-like memory subsets were isolated from just 8 patients and roughly 8 healthy donors. A total of 100 million to 140 million sorted cells were examined across all samples, and the number of cells per subset was strongly correlated with RNA yield.

Each donor gave one peripheral blood draw, roughly 0.11 L on average, collected into heparinised tubes. A BD FACSAria II was used to sort naive, central memory, regulatory and stem cell-like memory CD4+ T cells with a panel that included CD45RO, CCR7, CD25, CD127, CD95 and CD27. A purity above 95% was achieved for all sorted populations. PBMCs were isolated right away by Lymphoprep density gradient centrifugation and were stained directly, without culture. So that batch effects would be minimized, each experiment stained and sorted samples in pairs, pairing one healthy donor with one patient. The investigation overall reported the following: Because cDNA was sequenced instead of genomic DNA, activated cells with high expression could be over-represented, although the groups did not differ in activation or CD3 levels. Shorter templates might have been favored by PCR, but patient and control samples were amplified and corrected together, so both groups would have been affected equally by any skew. Naive, central memory and regulatory TCRB repertoires appeared to be more similar among patients than among healthy donors. HLA sub-analyses involved small numbers of individuals, so any influence of HLA type on TCRB rearrangement remained unresolved. In all four CD4+ subsets, TCRB CDR3 length was moderately but significantly shorter in type 1 diabetes patients. At VDJ recombination sites, patients with type 1 diabetes made fewer insertions and deleted more nucleotides, a pattern implying thymic rearrangement abnormalities.

The germline V gene provides CDR1 SGHRS and CDR2 YFSETQ. Trimming at the junction amounts to 4 bases on V and 6 bases on J, and the germline ends lie 14 bases apart. The cysteine opens and the phenylalanine closes a CDR3 of 13 amino acids. Only the CDR3 region is kept as DNA, spanning 39 bases read in frame from base 1. The entire amount of isolated RNA was reverse transcribed using the High Capacity cDNA Reverse Transcription Kit, so the sequenced TCRB transcripts were expressed ones. Deep immunoSEQ sequencing was applied to naive, central memory and regulatory T cell samples, giving an average of roughly 3.3 million total reads per sample. After sorted cells were lysed in RLT buffer, RNA was extracted with DNase-treated RNeasy Micro or Mini kits, with the choice depending on cell number. Each cell subset was processed separately to prevent cross-contamination, with patient and healthy donor samples processed together. TCRB sequences were amplified from cDNA with the immunoSEQ multiplex PCR, producing 87-bp fragments spanning the CDR3 region. Amplicons were sequenced on the Illumina HiSeq platform. In the source study's methods: PCR bias was corrected computationally using synthetic template baselines, and reads within Hamming distance 2 were collapsed, with unmergeable singletons discarded. Reads were aligned against IMGT so that V, D and J genes, CDR3 length and insertions or deletions at six rearrangement sites could be assigned. Within each subset, clonotype counts were normalized to sorted cell number, and only after that were true diversity and Gini coefficients computed with the tcR R package. The overlap coefficient, calculated on TCRB nucleotide sequences, was used to measure repertoire sharing. In TCRdb, the immuneACCESS table is reduced to in-frame sequences with V and J assigned. These tables do not hold every clone; where another copy was compared, an unresolved V gene accounts for under half, and the others remain unexplained. From that table come the V and J calls and clone size; the DNA was used to work out D and trimming. The sample data list almost 350,000 clones, and 6.5% to 10% of these were observed just once. Around 0.44% of the sample goes to the ten largest clones.

This TCR was recovered from a young woman in good health. The sequencing sample was made of central memory CD4+ T cells from blood. The chain was built from TRBV5-1 and TRBJ2-7, with the D gene call left open. CDR3 protein: CASSQSALGEQYF. The nucleotide sequence is TGCGCCAGCAGCCAATCCGCTCTCGGCGAGCAGTACTTC.